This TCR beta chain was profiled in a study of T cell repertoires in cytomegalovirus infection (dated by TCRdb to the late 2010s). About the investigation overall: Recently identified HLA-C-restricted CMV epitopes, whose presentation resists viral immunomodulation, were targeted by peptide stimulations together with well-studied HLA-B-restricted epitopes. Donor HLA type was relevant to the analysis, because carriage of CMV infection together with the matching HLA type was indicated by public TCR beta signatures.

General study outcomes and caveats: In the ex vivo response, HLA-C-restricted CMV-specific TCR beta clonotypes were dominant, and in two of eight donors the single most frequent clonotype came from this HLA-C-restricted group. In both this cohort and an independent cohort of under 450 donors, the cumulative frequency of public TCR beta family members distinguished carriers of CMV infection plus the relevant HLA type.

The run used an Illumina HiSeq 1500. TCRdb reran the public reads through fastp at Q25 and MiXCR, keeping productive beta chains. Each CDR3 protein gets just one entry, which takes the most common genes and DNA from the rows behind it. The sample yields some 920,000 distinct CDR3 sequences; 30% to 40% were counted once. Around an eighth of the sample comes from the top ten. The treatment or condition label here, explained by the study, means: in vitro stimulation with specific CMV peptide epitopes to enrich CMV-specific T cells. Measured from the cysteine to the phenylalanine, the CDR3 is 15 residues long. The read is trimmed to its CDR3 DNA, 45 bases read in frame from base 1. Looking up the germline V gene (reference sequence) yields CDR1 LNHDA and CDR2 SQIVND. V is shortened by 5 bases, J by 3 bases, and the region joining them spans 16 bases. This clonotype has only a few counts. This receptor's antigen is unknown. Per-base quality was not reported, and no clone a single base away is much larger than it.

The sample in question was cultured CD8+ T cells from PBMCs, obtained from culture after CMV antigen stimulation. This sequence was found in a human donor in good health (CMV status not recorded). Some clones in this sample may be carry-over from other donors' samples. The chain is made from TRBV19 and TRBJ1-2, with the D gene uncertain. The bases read TGTGCCAGTAGTCCTGAAGGGAATCCCTACTATGGCTACACCTTC. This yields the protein CASSPEGNPYYGYTF.